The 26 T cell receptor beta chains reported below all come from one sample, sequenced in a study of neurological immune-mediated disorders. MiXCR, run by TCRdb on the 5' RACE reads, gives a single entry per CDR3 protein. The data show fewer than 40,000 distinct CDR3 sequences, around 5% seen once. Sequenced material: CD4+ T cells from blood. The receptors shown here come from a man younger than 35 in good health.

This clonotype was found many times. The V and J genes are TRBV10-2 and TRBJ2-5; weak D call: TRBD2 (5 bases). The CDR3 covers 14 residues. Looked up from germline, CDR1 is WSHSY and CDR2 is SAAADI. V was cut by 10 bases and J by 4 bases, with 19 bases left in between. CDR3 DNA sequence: TGCGCCACCAAGTACGAGGGTAGGGTAGAGACCCAGTACTTC. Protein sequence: CATKYEGRVETQYF.

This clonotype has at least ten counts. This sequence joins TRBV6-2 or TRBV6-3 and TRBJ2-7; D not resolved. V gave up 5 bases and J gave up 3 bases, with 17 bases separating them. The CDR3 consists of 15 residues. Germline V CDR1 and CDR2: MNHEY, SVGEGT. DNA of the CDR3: TGTGCCAGCAGTAGCCCCGGACGGAACGGCTACGAGCAGTACTTC. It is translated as CASSSPGRNGYEQYF.

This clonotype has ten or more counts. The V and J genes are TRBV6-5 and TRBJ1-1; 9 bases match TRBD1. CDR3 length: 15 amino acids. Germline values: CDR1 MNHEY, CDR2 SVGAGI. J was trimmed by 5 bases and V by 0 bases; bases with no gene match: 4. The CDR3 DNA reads TGTGCCAGCAGTTACTCAGACAGGGGGTGGACTGAAGCTTTCTTT. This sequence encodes CASSYSDRGWTEAFF.

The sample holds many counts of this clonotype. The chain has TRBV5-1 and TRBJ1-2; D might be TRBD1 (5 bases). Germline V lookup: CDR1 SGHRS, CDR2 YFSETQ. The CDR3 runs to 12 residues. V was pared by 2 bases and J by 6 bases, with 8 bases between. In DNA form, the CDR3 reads TGCGCCAGCAGCTTCCGGGACGATGGCTACACCTTC. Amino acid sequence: CASSFRDDGYTF.

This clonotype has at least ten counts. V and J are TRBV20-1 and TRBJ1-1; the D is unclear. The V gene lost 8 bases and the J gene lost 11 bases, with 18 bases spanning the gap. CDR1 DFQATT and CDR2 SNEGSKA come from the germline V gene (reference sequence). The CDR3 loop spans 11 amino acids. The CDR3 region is CSLLKVVEAFF. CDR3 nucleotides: TGCAGTTTACTGAAGGTGGTGGAGGCTTTCTTT.

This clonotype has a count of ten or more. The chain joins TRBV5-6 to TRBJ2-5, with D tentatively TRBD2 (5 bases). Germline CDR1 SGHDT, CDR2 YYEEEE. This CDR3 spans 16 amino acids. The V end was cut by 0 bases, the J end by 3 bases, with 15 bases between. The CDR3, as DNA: TGTGCCAGCAGCTTGGCCGGGCGGTGGACTGAAGAGACCCAGTACTTC. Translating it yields CASSLAGRWTEETQYF.

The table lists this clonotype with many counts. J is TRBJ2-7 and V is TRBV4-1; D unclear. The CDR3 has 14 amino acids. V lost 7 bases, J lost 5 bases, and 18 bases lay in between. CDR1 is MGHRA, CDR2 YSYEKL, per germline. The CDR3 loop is CASTPTDNTDEQYF. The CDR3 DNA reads TGCGCCAGCACCCCAACGGATAACACGGACGAGCAGTACTTC.

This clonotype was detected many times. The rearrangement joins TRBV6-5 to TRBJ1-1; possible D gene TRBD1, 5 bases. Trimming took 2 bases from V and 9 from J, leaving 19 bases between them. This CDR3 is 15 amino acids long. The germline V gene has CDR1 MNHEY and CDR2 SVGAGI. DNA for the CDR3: TGTGCCAGCAGTTACCGGGGGACGAAGGATGTTAAAGCTTTCTTT. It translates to CASSYRGTKDVKAFF.

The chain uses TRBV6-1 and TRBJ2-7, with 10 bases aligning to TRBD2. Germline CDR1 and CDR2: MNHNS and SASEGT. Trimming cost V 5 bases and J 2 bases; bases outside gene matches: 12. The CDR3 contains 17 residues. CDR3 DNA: TGTGCCAGCAGTCGAGACTCACTAGCGGGGCTACCCTACGAGCAGTACTTC. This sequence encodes CASSRDSLAGLPYEQYF.

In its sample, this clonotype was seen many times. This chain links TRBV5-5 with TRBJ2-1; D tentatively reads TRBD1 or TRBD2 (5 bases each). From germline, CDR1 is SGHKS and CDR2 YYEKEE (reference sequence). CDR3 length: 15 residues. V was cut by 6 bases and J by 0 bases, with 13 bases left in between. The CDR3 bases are TGTGCCAGCACCATGGGGGTGAGCTCCTACAATGAGCAGTTCTTC. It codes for CASTMGVSSYNEQFF.

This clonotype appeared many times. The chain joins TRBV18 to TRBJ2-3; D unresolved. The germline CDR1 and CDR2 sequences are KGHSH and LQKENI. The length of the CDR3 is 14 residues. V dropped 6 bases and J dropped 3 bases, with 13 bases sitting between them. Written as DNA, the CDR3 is TGTGCCAGCTCCCCTCTCTCCGGAACAGATACGCAGTATTTT. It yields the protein CASSPLSGTDTQYF.

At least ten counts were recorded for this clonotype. The CDR3 protein is CASISTTVMAKNIQYF. As DNA, the CDR3 is TGTGCCAGCATCTCTACCACAGTTATGGCCAAAAACATTCAGTACTTC. V and J are TRBV7-3 and TRBJ2-4; no definite D call. The length of the CDR3 is 16 residues. The ends were cut back, 7 bases at V and 1 base at J, with 17 bases in the middle. Germline V gene sequence: CDR1 SGHTA, CDR2 FQGTGA.

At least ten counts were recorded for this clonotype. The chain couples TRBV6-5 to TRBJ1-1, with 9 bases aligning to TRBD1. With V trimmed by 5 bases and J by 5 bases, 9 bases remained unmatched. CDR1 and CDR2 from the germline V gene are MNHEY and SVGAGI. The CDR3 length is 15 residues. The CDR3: CASSKRTGVGTEAFF. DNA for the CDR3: TGTGCCAGCAGTAAGCGGACAGGGGTAGGGACTGAAGCTTTCTTT.

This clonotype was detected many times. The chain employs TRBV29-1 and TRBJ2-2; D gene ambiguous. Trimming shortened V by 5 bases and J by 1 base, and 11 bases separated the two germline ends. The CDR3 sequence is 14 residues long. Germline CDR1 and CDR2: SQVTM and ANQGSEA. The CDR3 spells CSVSGVGNTGELFF. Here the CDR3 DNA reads TGCAGCGTTTCTGGGGTCGGGAACACCGGGGAGCTGTTTTTT.

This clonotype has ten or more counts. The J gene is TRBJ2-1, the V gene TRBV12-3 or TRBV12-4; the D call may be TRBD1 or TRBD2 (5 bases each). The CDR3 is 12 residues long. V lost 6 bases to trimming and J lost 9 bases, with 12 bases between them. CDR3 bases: TGTGCCAGCAGGGGGCGAGGGGTTGAGCAGTTCTTC. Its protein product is CASRGRGVEQFF.

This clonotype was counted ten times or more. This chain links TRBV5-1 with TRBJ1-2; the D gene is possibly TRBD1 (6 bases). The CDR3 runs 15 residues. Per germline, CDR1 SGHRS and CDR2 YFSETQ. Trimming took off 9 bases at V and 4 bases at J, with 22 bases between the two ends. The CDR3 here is CATQSGGRVSYGYTF. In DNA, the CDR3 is TGCGCCACACAATCTGGGGGGCGAGTTAGCTATGGCTACACCTTC.

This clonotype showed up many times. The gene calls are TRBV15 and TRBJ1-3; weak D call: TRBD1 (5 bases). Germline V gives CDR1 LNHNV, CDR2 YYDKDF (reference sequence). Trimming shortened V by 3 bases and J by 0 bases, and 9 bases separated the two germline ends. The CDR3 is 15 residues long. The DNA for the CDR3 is TGTGCCACCAGCAGGGTGGGGGGCTCTGGAAACACCATATATTTT. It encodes CATSRVGGSGNTIYF.

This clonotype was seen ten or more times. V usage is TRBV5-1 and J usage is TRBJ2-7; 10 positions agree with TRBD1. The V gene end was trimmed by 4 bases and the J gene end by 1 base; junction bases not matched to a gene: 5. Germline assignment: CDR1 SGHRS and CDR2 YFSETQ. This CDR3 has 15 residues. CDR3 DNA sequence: TGCGCCAGCAGCGCTGGACAGGGGGGATCCTACGAGCAGTACTTC. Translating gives CASSAGQGGSYEQYF.

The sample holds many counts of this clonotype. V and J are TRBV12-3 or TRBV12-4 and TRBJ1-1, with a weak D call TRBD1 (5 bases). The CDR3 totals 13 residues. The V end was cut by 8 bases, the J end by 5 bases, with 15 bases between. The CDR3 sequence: CASGLEQETEAFF. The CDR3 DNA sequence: TGTGCCAGCGGCTTGGAACAGGAGACTGAAGCTTTCTTT.

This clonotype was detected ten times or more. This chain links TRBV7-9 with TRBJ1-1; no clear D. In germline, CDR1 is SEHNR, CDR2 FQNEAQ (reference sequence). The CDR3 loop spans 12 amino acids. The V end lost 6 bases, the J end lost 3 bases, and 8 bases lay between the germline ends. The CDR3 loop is CASRTDDTEAFF. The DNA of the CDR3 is TGTGCCAGCAGGACCGATGACACTGAAGCTTTCTTT.

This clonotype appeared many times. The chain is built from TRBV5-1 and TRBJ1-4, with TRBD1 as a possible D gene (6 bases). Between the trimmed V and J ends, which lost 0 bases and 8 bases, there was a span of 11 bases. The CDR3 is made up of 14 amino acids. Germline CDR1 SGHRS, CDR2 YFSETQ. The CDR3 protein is CASSLDREGEKLFF. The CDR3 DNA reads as TGCGCCAGCAGCTTGGACAGGGAAGGAGAAAAACTGTTTTTT.

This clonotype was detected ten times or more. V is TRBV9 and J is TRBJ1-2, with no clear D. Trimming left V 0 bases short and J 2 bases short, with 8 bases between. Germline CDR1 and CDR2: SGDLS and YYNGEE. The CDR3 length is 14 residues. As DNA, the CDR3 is TGTGCCAGCAGCGTAGGGCCAGCGAACTATGGCTACACCTTC. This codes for CASSVGPANYGYTF.

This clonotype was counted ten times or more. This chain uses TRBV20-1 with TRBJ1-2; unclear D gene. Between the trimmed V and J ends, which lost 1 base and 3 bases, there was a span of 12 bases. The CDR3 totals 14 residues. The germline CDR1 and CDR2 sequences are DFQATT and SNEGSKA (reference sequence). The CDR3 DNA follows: TGCAGTGCTAGAGTCACGAGGGAGGACTATGGCTACACCTTC. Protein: CSARVTREDYGYTF.

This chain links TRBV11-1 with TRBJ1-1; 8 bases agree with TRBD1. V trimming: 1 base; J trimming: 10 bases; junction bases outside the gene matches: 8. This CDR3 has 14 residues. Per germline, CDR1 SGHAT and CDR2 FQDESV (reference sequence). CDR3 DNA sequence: TGTGCCAGCAGCTTAGGGTACAGGGGGAATTTAGCTTTCTTT. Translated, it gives CASSLGYRGNLAFF. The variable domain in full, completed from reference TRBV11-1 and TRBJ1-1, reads EAEVAQSPRYKITEKSQAVAFWCDPISGHATLYWYRQILGQGPELLVQFQDESVVDDSQLPKDRFSAERLKGVDSTLKIQPAELGDSAMYLCASSLGYRGNLAFFGQGTRLTVV.

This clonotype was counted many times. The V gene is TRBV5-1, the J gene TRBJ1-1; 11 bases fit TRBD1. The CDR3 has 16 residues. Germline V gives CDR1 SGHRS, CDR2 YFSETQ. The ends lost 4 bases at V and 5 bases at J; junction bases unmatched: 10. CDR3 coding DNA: TGCGCCAGCAGCCTACGGACAGGGGGCGCCGGGACTGAAGCTTTCTTT. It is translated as CASSLRTGGAGTEAFF.

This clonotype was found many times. The DNA of the CDR3 is TGCAGTGCTAGAGATCCAAGACAGGGGGAAGGTGTCGAGACCCAGTACTTC. It specifies CSARDPRQGEGVETQYF. The rearrangement joins TRBV20-1 to TRBJ2-5, with 9 bases lining up with TRBD1. The CDR3 has 17 residues. Germline trimming cut 0 bases from V and 5 bases from J; bases unmatched to any gene: 13. Germline V lookup: CDR1 DFQATT, CDR2 SNEGSKA (reference sequence).